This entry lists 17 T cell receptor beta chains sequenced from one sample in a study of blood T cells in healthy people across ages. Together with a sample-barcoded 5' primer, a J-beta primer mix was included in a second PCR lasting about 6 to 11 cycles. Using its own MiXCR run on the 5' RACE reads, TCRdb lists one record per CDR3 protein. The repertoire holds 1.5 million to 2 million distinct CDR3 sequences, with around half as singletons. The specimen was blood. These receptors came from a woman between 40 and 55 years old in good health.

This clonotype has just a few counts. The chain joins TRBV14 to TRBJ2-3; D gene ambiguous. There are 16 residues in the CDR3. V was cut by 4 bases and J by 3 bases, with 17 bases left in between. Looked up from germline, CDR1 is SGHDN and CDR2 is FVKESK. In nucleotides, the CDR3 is TGTGCCAGCAGCCGAACGACAAGTGGGGTTACAGATACGCAGTATTTT. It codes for CASSRTTSGVTDTQYF.

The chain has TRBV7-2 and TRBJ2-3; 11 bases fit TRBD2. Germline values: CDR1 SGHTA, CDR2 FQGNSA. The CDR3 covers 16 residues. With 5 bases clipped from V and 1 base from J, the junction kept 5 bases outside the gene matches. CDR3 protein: CASSTLAGGGTDTQYF. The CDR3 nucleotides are TGTGCCAGCAGCACTCTAGCGGGGGGCGGCACAGATACGCAGTATTTT.

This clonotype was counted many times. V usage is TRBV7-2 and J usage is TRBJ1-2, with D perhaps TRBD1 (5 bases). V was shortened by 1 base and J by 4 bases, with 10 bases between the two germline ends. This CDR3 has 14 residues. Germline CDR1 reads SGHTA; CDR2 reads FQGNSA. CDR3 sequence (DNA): TGTGCCAGCAGCTTAGGGGGCGCTGGCTATGGCTACACCTTC. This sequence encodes CASSLGGAGYGYTF.

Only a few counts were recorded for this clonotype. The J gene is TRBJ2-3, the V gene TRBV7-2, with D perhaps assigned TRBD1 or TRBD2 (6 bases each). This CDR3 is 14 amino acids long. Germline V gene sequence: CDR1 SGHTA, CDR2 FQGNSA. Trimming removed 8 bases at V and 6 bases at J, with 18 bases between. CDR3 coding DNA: TGTGCCAGCCGGCCGGGGGCGCCCCGGGATACGCAGTATTTT. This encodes CASRPGAPRDTQYF.

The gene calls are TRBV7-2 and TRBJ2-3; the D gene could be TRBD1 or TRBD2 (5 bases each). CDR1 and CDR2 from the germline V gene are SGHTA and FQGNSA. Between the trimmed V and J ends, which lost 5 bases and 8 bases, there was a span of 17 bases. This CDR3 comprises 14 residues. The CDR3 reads CASSPRDRGFTQYF. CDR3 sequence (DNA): TGTGCCAGCAGCCCCAGGGATCGGGGATTTACGCAGTATTTT.

The DNA of the CDR3 is TGTGCCAGCAGCCAAGGGCGACGTCAGCCCCAGCATTTT. Amino acids: CASSQGRRQPQHF. The chain employs TRBV3-1 and TRBJ1-5; D remains unclear. Per germline, CDR1 LGHDT and CDR2 YNNKEL (reference sequence). V lost 1 base, J lost 6 bases, and 7 bases lay in between. CDR3 length: 13 amino acids.

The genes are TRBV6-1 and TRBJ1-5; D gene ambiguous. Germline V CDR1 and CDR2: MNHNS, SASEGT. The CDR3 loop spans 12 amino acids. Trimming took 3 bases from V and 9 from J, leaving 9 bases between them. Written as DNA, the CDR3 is TGTGCCAGCAGTGAGGCAGCCCGGCCCCAGCATTTT. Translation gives CASSEAARPQHF.

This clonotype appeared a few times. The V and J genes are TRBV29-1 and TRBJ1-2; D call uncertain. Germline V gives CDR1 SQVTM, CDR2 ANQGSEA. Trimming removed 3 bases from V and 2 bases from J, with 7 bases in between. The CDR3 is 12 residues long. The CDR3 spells CSVDNQNYGYTF. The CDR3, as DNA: TGCAGCGTTGATAACCAAAACTATGGCTACACCTTC.

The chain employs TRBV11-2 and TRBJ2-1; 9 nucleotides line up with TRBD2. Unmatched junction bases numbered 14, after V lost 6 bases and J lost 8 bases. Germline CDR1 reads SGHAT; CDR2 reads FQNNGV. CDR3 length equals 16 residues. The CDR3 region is CASSSLRAGGRYEQFF. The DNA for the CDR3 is TGTGCCAGCAGTTCCCTAAGGGCGGGGGGGCGATATGAGCAGTTCTTC.

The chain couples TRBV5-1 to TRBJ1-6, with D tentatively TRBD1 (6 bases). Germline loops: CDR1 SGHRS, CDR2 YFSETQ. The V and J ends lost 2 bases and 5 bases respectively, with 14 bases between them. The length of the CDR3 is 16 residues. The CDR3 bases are TGCGCCAGCAGCTTATCTCTACAGGGTGATAATTCACCCCTCCACTTT. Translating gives CASSLSLQGDNSPLHF.

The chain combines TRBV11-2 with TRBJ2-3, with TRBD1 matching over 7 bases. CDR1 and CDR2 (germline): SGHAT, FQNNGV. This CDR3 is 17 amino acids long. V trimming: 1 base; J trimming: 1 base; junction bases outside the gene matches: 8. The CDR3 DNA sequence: TGTGCCAGCAGCTTAGTCCCAGACAGGGAAGGCACAGATACGCAGTATTTT. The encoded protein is CASSLVPDREGTDTQYF.

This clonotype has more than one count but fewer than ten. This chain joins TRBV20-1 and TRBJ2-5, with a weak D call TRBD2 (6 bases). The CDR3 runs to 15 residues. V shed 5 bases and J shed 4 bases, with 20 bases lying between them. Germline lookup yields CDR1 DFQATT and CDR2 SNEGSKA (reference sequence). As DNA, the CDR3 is TGCAGTGCTCTCGCACGGGGGTTTGGAGGAGAGACCCAGTACTTC. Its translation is CSALARGFGGETQYF.

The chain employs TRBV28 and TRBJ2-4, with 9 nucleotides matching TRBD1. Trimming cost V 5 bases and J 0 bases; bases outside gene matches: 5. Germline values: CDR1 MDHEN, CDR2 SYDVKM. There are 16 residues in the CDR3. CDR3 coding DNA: TGTGCCAGCAGTCGGACAGGGGCGATAGCCAAAAACATTCAGTACTTC. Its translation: CASSRTGAIAKNIQYF.

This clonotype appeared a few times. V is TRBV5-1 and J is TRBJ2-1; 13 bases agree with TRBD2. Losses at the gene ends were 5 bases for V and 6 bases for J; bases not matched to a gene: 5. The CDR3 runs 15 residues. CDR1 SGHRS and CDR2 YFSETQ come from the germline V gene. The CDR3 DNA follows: TGCGCCAGCAGTTCTGGGACTAGCGGGACCAATGAGCAGTTCTTC. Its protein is CASSSGTSGTNEQFF.

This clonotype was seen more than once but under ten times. The CDR3 DNA is TGCAGTGCCCCCCAGAGCACAGATACGCAGTATTTT. This sequence encodes CSAPQSTDTQYF. V usage is TRBV20-1 and J usage is TRBJ2-3, with D hard to call. Germline V gene lookup returns CDR1 DFQATT and CDR2 SNEGSKA (reference sequence). V lost 6 bases to trimming and J lost 0 bases, with 7 bases between them. The CDR3 spans 12 residues.

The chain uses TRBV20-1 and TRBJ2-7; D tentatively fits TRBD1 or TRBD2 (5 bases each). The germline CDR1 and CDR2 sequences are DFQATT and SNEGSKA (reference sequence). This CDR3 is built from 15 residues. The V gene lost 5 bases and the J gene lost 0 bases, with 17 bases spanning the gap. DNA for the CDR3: TGCAGTGCTCGTCGGGACGCTGAAACCTCCTACGAGCAGTACTTC. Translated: CSARRDAETSYEQYF.

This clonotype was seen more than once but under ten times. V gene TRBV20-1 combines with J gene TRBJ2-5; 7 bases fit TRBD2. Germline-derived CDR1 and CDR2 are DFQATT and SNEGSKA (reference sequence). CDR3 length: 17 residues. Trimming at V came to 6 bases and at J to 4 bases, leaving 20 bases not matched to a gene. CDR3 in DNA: TGCAGTGCCCCCCCCGGATCGGGGGGACCTTATAGAGAGACCCAGTACTTC. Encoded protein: CSAPPGSGGPYRETQYF.